The 21 T cell receptor beta chains listed next were all sequenced from one sample in a study of T cell responses to AZD1222 COVID-19 vaccine. TCRdb's copy holds only in-frame clones and misses some; the assay was immunoSEQ multiplex PCR. The sample lists 130,000 or so clones, less than 90% occurring once. Sample: peripheral blood, taken on day 0 of AZD1222 vaccination. Source of these receptors: an adult in good health.

This rearrangement joins TRBV29-1 to TRBJ2-3; TRBD2 aligns across 7 bases. The CDR3 has 14 residues. The V segment lost 4 bases and the J segment 6 bases; nucleotides outside the gene matches: 10. Germline lookup yields CDR1 SQVTM and CDR2 ANQGSEA. The CDR3 coding sequence is TGCAGCGTTGCTGGGGCTAGCGGCGGTGATACGCAGTATTTT. It specifies CSVAGASGGDTQYF.

The V call is TRBV10-3, the J call TRBJ1-1; D gene ambiguous. Trimming pared 3 bases from V and 5 bases from J, leaving 10 bases between. CDR1 and CDR2 (germline): ENHRY, SYGVKD. This CDR3 is 13 amino acids long. The CDR3 bases are TGTGCCATCAGTGACGGACTAGGGACTGAAGCTTTCTTT. Translating it yields CAISDGLGTEAFF.

The genes are TRBV6-5 and TRBJ1-2, with 7 bases fitting TRBD1. The CDR3 is 15 amino acids. V was clipped by 6 bases and J by 4 bases; unmatched bases: 11. Germline V gene data show CDR1 as MNHEY and CDR2 as SVGAGI. The CDR3 protein is CASRRDRLTSYGYTF. For the CDR3, the DNA is TGTGCCAGCAGACGGGACAGACTGACATCCTATGGCTACACCTTC.

V usage is TRBV2 and J usage is TRBJ1-5, with 7 bases that match TRBD1. Trimming took 5 bases from V and 6 from J; bases not matched to a gene: 4. This CDR3 has 13 residues. Germline CDR1 SNHLY, CDR2 FYNNEI. The CDR3 region is CASSRTGFQPQHF. The CDR3 bases are TGTGCCAGCAGTAGGACAGGTTTTCAGCCCCAGCATTTT.

The gene calls are TRBV14 and TRBJ2-1; 8 bases match TRBD2. The CDR3 sequence is 14 residues long. Germline assignment: CDR1 SGHDN and CDR2 FVKESK. Unmatched junction bases numbered 4, after V lost 4 bases and J lost 5 bases. Here the CDR3 reads CASSPIAGNNEQFF. The DNA for the CDR3 is TGTGCCAGCAGCCCCATAGCGGGAAACAATGAGCAGTTCTTC.

With respect to this clone: Germline and junction disagree at one end, which may indicate a read error. The genes are TRBV4-1 and TRBJ2-7; 9 nucleotides agree with TRBD2. This CDR3 spans 15 amino acids. Germline values: CDR1 MGHRA, CDR2 YSYEKL. CDR3 sequence (DNA): TGCGCCAGCAGTCAAGGGGATAGCGGGAGATACGAGCAGTACTTC. Translation gives CASSQGDSGRYEQYF.

This clone was found once. This chain uses TRBV6-5 with TRBJ1-2; D ambiguous. V lost 2 bases and J lost 4, with 11 bases in between. The CDR3 runs to 14 residues. CDR1 and CDR2 (germline): MNHEY, SVGAGI. The CDR3 loop is CASSYLGGLYGYTF. In DNA form, the CDR3 reads TGTGCCAGCAGTTACCTGGGAGGGCTCTATGGCTACACCTTC.

This chain connects TRBV3-1 (or the pseudogene TRBV3-2) to TRBJ1-4; the match to TRBD1 covers 7 bases. Trimming took 4 bases from V and 6 from J; bases not matched to a gene: 5. The CDR3 consists of 14 residues. Germline lookup yields CDR1 LGHDT and CDR2 YNNKEL (reference sequence). DNA for the CDR3: TGTGCCAGCAGCCTAAGGCAGGGGGATGAAAAACTGTTTTTT. Translated: CASSLRQGDEKLFF.

V is TRBV20-1 and J is TRBJ1-1, with no clear D. The ends were cut back, 3 bases at V and 6 bases at J, with 8 bases in the middle. Germline V CDR1 and CDR2: DFQATT, SNEGSKA (reference sequence). The CDR3 extends over 11 amino acids. The CDR3 is CSARDRSEAFF. The CDR3 DNA is TGCAGTGCTAGGGACCGTTCTGAAGCTTTCTTT.

V gene TRBV3-1 (or the pseudogene TRBV3-2) combines with J gene TRBJ1-4, with no clear D. Trimming stripped 7 bases from V and 4 bases from J, with 19 bases between. Germline V lookup: CDR1 LGHDT, CDR2 YNNKEL (reference sequence). CDR3 size: 16 residues. The CDR3 DNA reads as TGTGCCAGCACCCCACGGGTGTCGGAAGGTAATGAAAAACTGTTTTTT. This sequence encodes CASTPRVSEGNEKLFF.

This clone was recorded once. The chain combines TRBV30 with TRBJ2-3, with TRBD2 identical over 8 bases. The trim removed 2 bases at V and 1 base at J, leaving 5 bases unmatched. CDR1 is GTSNPN, CDR2 SVGIG, per germline (reference sequence). The CDR3 runs 15 residues. The CDR3: CAWSFSGRGTDTQYF. The CDR3 nucleotides read TGTGCCTGGAGTTTCAGCGGGAGAGGCACAGATACGCAGTATTTT.

This clone was seen a single time. The chain uses TRBV2 and TRBJ1-4; TRBD1 matches at 9 bases. In germline, CDR1 is SNHLY, CDR2 FYNNEI. CDR3 length: 14 residues. Trimming cost V 4 bases and J 8 bases; bases outside gene matches: 5. CDR3 loop: CASSARTGEEKLFF. The CDR3 DNA follows: TGTGCCAGCAGTGCACGGACAGGGGAGGAAAAACTGTTTTTT.

The chain couples TRBV6-5 to TRBJ2-2; 7 bases map to TRBD1. Per germline, CDR1 MNHEY and CDR2 SVGAGI. V trimming: 6 bases; J trimming: 4 bases; junction bases outside the gene matches: 5. The CDR3 consists of 14 residues. The CDR3 nucleotides are TGTGCCAGCAGACCCGGACAGGTCACCGGGGAGCTGTTTTTT. Its protein product is CASRPGQVTGELFF.

The chain is built from TRBV5-4 and TRBJ2-1; TRBD1 aligns across 10 bases. Per germline, CDR1 SGHNT and CDR2 YYREEE (reference sequence). The trim removed 0 bases at V and 1 base at J, leaving 4 bases unmatched. The length of the CDR3 is 17 residues. The CDR3 DNA is TGTGCCAGCAGCTTGGGCGGGACAGGGGCTTCCTACAATGAGCAGTTCTTC. Translated: CASSLGGTGASYNEQFF. Variable domain in full (rest from reference TRBV5-4 and TRBJ2-1): ETGVTQSPTHLIKTRGQQVTLRCSSQSGHNTVSWYQQALGQGPQFIFQYYREEENGRGNFPPRFSGLQFPNYSSELNVNALELDDSALYLCASSLGGTGASYNEQFFGPGTRLTVL.

V is TRBV18 and J is TRBJ2-7; D is unclear. This CDR3 spans 13 amino acids. V lost 1 base, J lost 2 bases, and 6 bases lay in between. CDR1 and CDR2 (germline): KGHSH, LQKENI. CDR3 sequence (DNA): TGTGCCAGCTCACCACAGAGCACCTACGAGCAGTACTTC. Translation: CASSPQSTYEQYF. Combining the CDR3 with reference TRBV18 and TRBJ2-7 gives the whole variable domain NAGVMQNPRHLVRRRGQEARLRCSPMKGHSHVYWYRQLPEEGLKFMVYLQKENIIDESGMPKERFSAEFPKEGPSILRIQQVVRGDSAAYFCASSPQSTYEQYFGPGTRLTVT.

The chain recombines TRBV5-4 with TRBJ1-3; 12 positions agree with TRBD1. The CDR3 runs 18 residues. The V gene's germline CDR1 is SGHNT and CDR2 YYREEE (reference sequence). Losses at the gene ends were 0 bases for V and 4 bases for J; bases not matched to a gene: 8. The CDR3 bases are TGTGCCAGCAGCTTGGGAGGGGGACAGGGGGCGCGCGGAAACACCATATATTTT. Amino acids: CASSLGGGQGARGNTIYF.

The V call is TRBV30, the J call TRBJ1-4; TRBD1 agrees at 8 bases. The CDR3 is made up of 14 amino acids. After removal of 0 bases from V and 8 bases from J, the junction contained 5 bases not matched to a gene. Germline V lookup: CDR1 GTSNPN, CDR2 SVGIG (reference sequence). CDR3 in DNA: TGTGCCTGGAGTGTAACAGGGGGTCTAGAAAAACTGTTTTTT. Amino acids: CAWSVTGGLEKLFF.

The V and J genes are TRBV7-6 and TRBJ2-1; possibly TRBD1 for D (5 bases). V shed 5 bases and J shed 3 bases, with 17 bases lying between them. The CDR3 runs to 16 residues. Looked up from germline, CDR1 is SGHVS and CDR2 is FNYEAQ. CDR3 in DNA: TGTGCCAGCAGCCCGAGAGACAGATACGACTACAATGAGCAGTTCTTC. It specifies CASSPRDRYDYNEQFF. Looking up the rest from reference TRBV7-6 and TRBJ2-1 gives the full variable domain: GAGVSQSPRYKVTKRGQDVALRCDPISGHVSLYWYRQALGQGPEFLTYFNYEAQQDKSGLPNDRFSAERPEGSISTLTIQRTEQRDSAMYRCASSPRDRYDYNEQFFGPGTRLTVL.

DNA of the CDR3: TGTGCCAGTAGTATAGAGGTCACGGATAATTCACCCCTCCACTTT. Translation gives CASSIEVTDNSPLHF. J is TRBJ1-6 and V is TRBV19; no clear D gene. The CDR3 loop spans 15 amino acids. The V gene lost 0 bases and the J gene lost 5 bases, with 8 bases spanning the gap. Germline V CDR1 and CDR2: LNHDA, SQIVND (reference sequence).

CDR3 DNA sequence: TGTGCCAGCAGCGTAGACAGAGATTCACCCCTCCACTTT. Translating gives CASSVDRDSPLHF. The V gene is TRBV27, the J gene TRBJ1-6; D might be TRBD1 (5 bases). The V gene's germline CDR1 is MNHEY and CDR2 SMNVEV (reference sequence). This CDR3 has 13 residues. Deletions cut 6 bases from V and 8 bases from J, with 11 bases between.

The chain uses TRBV5-8 and TRBJ2-4; D unclear. The CDR3 runs to 11 residues. Germline V gene sequence: CDR1 SGHTS, CDR2 YDEGEE. The germline V and J ends were trimmed by 5 bases and 14 bases, with 14 bases remaining between them. The CDR3 region is CASSPRVPKYF. CDR3 DNA: TGTGCCAGCAGTCCCCGGGTCCCCAAGTACTTC.